One and the same sample provided the 20 T cell receptor beta chains below, sequenced in a study of radiotherapy plus CTLA-4 blockade in lung cancer. The data were produced by immunoSEQ multiplex PCR, yet TCRdb's version contains in-frame clones alone and is incomplete. The sample carries almost 55,000 clones, roughly 84% recorded once. Sequences were derived from peripheral blood, sampled from a patient treated with radiotherapy plus ipilimumab. The receptors stem from a human donor with non-small cell lung cancer who had a partial response to radiotherapy plus ipilimumab.

The CDR3 DNA sequence: TGCAGCGTAAAAAAGGGGGCAGTGAACACTGAAGCTTTCTTT. It yields the protein CSVKKGAVNTEAFF. The chain joins TRBV29-1 to TRBJ1-1, with TRBD1 matching over 7 bases. Germline loops: CDR1 SQVTM, CDR2 ANQGSEA. After removal of 6 bases from V and 0 bases from J, the junction contained 7 bases not matched to a gene. The CDR3 sequence is 14 residues long.

The sample holds a few counts of this clone. The chain employs TRBV6-1 and TRBJ2-7, with a tentative D call TRBD2 (5 bases). V lost 4 bases, J lost 0 bases, and 7 bases lay in between. The V gene's germline CDR1 is MNHNS and CDR2 SASEGT. This CDR3 contains 13 residues. The CDR3 DNA follows: TGTGCCAGCAGTGCAGAGGGCTCCTACGAGCAGTACTTC. Its protein product is CASSAEGSYEQYF.

The chain couples TRBV4-2 to TRBJ2-7; no definite D call. CDR3 length equals 14 residues. CDR1 and CDR2 (germline): LGHNA, YNFKEQ. V was trimmed by 1 base and J by 4 bases, leaving 11 bases between them. The CDR3 nucleotides are TGTGCCAGCAGCCAAGCGGAGACTGGTTACGAGCAGTACTTC. Translation: CASSQAETGYEQYF.

The chain is built from TRBV19 and TRBJ1-2; the D gene is possibly TRBD1 (6 bases). V shed 4 bases and J shed 0 bases, with 9 bases lying between them. Germline V CDR1 and CDR2: LNHDA, SQIVND (reference sequence). The CDR3 extends over 14 amino acids. The CDR3 loop reads CASSRDTSNYGYTF. In DNA, the CDR3 is TGTGCCAGTAGTAGGGACACTTCTAACTATGGCTACACCTTC.

This clone was detected a few times. The chain is built from TRBV9 and TRBJ2-1; TRBD2 aligns across 14 bases. V gave up 0 bases and J gave up 7 bases; unmatched junction bases: 3. The CDR3 has 16 residues. Germline CDR1 is SGDLS and CDR2 is YYNGEE. The CDR3 loop reads CASSVGTSGGRNEQFF. The CDR3 DNA follows: TGTGCCAGCAGCGTAGGGACTAGCGGGGGGAGGAATGAGCAGTTCTTC.

The gene calls are TRBV19 and TRBJ2-5, with D perhaps matching TRBD1 (6 bases). This CDR3 contains 14 residues. Trimming pared 7 bases from V and 3 bases from J, leaving 15 bases between. Looked up from germline, CDR1 is LNHDA and CDR2 is SQIVND (reference sequence). The CDR3 DNA follows: TGTGCCAGTAACCACCGAGGACAGAAAGAGACCCAGTACTTC. It translates to CASNHRGQKETQYF.

The chain employs TRBV28 and TRBJ2-7; TRBD1 is a possible D gene (5 bases). V lost 4 bases to trimming and J lost 3 bases, with 13 bases between them. Per germline, CDR1 MDHEN and CDR2 SYDVKM. This CDR3 has 14 residues. Here the CDR3 DNA reads TGTGCCAGCAGTTCCGACAGAACGTACTACGAGCAGTACTTC. Protein: CASSSDRTYYEQYF.

This chain links TRBV28 with TRBJ2-6, with unresolved D. This CDR3 region has 17 residues. Germline V gives CDR1 MDHEN, CDR2 SYDVKM. Trimming removed 6 bases at V and 0 bases at J, with 15 bases between. The CDR3 DNA is TGTGCCAGCAGGCTGGAGCAGAGACCCTCTGGGGCCAACGTCCTGACTTTC. It is translated as CASRLEQRPSGANVLTF.

J is TRBJ1-1 and V is TRBV19, with TRBD1 matching over 10 bases. V gave up 4 bases and J gave up 5 bases; unmatched junction bases: 4. Looked up from germline, CDR1 is LNHDA and CDR2 is SQIVND (reference sequence). The CDR3 has 14 residues. The CDR3 DNA reads as TGTGCCAGTAGTAGGACAGGGGGATCGACTGAAGCTTTCTTT. Translated, it gives CASSRTGGSTEAFF. Based on the CDR3 plus reference TRBV19 and TRBJ1-1, the full variable domain is DGGITQSPKYLFRKEGQNVTLSCEQNLNHDAMYWYRQDPGQGLRLIYYSQIVNDFQKGDIAEGYSVSREKKESFPLTVTSAQKNPTAFYLCASSRTGGSTEAFFGQGTRLTVV.

J is TRBJ2-7 and V is TRBV5-8; 8 bases map to TRBD2. The V segment lost 1 base and the J segment 2 bases; nucleotides outside the gene matches: 5. CDR3 length: 15 residues. Per the germline V gene, CDR1 is SGHTS and CDR2 is YDEGEE. In nucleotides, the CDR3 is TGTGCCAGCAGCTTGATGTCGGGGGGGCCCTACGAGCAGTACTTC. This gives the protein CASSLMSGGPYEQYF. The full variable domain, completed using reference TRBV5-8 and TRBJ2-7, is EAGVTQSPTHLIKTRGQQATLRCSPISGHTSVYWYQQALGLGLQFLLWYDEGEERNRGNFPPRFSGRQFPNYSSELNVNALELEDSALYLCASSLMSGGPYEQYFGPGTRLTVT.

The V call is TRBV7-9, the J call TRBJ2-7; 7 nucleotides align to TRBD1. The germline CDR1 and CDR2 sequences are SEHNR and FQNEAQ (reference sequence). This CDR3 has 13 residues. Germline trimming cut 5 bases from V and 9 bases from J; bases unmatched to any gene: 10. CDR3 protein: CASSLTGIVGQYF. DNA for the CDR3: TGTGCCAGCAGCCTGACAGGGATAGTTGGGCAGTACTTC.

The rearrangement joins TRBV4-1 to TRBJ2-7, with D perhaps TRBD1 (5 bases). Germline-derived CDR1 and CDR2 are MGHRA and YSYEKL. V gave up 0 bases and J gave up 1 base, with 10 bases separating them. The CDR3 has 15 residues. In nucleotides, the CDR3 is TGCGCCAGCAGCCAAGATCCTCAGGGATCCTACGAGCAGTACTTC. It yields the protein CASSQDPQGSYEQYF.

This clone was observed once. The chain is built from TRBV27 and TRBJ2-1; tentatively, D is TRBD1 (6 bases). CDR1 and CDR2 from the germline V gene are MNHEY and SMNVEV (reference sequence). V lost 5 bases to trimming and J lost 9 bases, with 14 bases between them. The length of the CDR3 is 13 residues. CDR3 residues: CASSPRQVGEQFF. DNA for the CDR3: TGTGCCAGCAGTCCCCGACAGGTGGGTGAGCAGTTCTTC.

The rearrangement links TRBV4-1 to TRBJ2-2; TRBD1 matches 7 bases. The CDR3 has 17 amino acids. V trimming: 3 bases; J trimming: 0 bases; junction bases outside the gene matches: 7. Germline V gives CDR1 MGHRA, CDR2 YSYEKL. The CDR3 loop reads CASSHALGQTNTGELFF. The CDR3 DNA reads as TGCGCCAGCAGCCATGCTTTGGGACAGACGAACACCGGGGAGCTGTTTTTT.

The V and J genes are TRBV5-6 and TRBJ1-1, with D hard to call. CDR3 length: 14 residues. V was clipped by 1 base and J by 5 bases, with 12 bases between them. Germline V gene lookup returns CDR1 SGHDT and CDR2 YYEEEE. CDR3 sequence: CASSLTGAETEAFF. The CDR3 region has the DNA TGTGCCAGCAGCTTGACCGGCGCGGAGACTGAAGCTTTCTTT.

This clone was found once. This chain uses TRBV19 with TRBJ2-5; D is perhaps TRBD2 (5 bases). V lost 3 bases and J 5 bases, leaving 13 bases between the germline ends. The CDR3 is 14 amino acids. Germline V gene data show CDR1 as LNHDA and CDR2 as SQIVND (reference sequence). Written as DNA, the CDR3 is TGTGCCAGTAGTATTCGGGGATCGGGGGAGACCCAGTACTTC. Protein: CASSIRGSGETQYF.

The rearrangement links TRBV18 to TRBJ1-6; 7 bases map to TRBD1. Germline trimming cut 4 bases from V and 7 bases from J; bases unmatched to any gene: 10. Per germline, CDR1 KGHSH and CDR2 LQKENI. The CDR3 consists of 16 residues. The CDR3 bases are TGTGCCAGCTCACGACTGACAGGGCCGGGGAATTCACCCCTCCACTTT. It translates to CASSRLTGPGNSPLHF.

The J gene is TRBJ2-5, the V gene TRBV5-1; D possibly corresponds to TRBD2 (7 bases). The DNA matches TRBJ2-7 better at its end, which makes the J call doubtful. CDR1 SGHRS and CDR2 YFSETQ come from the germline V gene. This CDR3 has 15 amino acids. This CDR3 reads CASDPRGGRSYEQYF. CDR3 nucleotides: TGCGCCAGCGACCCGAGGGGGGGCCGATCCTACGAGCAGTACTTC.

The chain links TRBV6-1 to TRBJ1-5; D uncertain. CDR1 and CDR2 (germline): MNHNS, SASEGT. V lost 0 bases and J lost 0, with 9 bases in between. There are 16 residues in the CDR3. The CDR3 reads CASSEAGVYSNQPQHF. CDR3 nucleotides: TGTGCCAGCAGTGAAGCAGGAGTCTATAGCAATCAGCCCCAGCATTTT.

This chain joins TRBV28 and TRBJ1-3; D unclear. V lost 4 bases, J lost 3 bases, and 13 bases lay in between. This CDR3 has 15 residues. Germline-derived CDR1 and CDR2 are MDHEN and SYDVKM. The CDR3 region has the DNA TGTGCCAGCAGTTGGCCCCCCGAGGGTGGAAACACCATATATTTT. It specifies CASSWPPEGGNTIYF.